A single TCR beta chain is shown here with its context. There is no known antigen for this receptor. Per-base qualities were not stored, and no clone one base away is much larger. The data originate from a study of cytomegalovirus exposure and HLA in healthy donors (dated by TCRdb to the late 2010s). About the study as a whole: In an earlier analysis of under 750 of the donors, around 300 Gb of sequence data and just under 120 million unique TCR beta sequences from 180 million or so T cells were reported. An early release that covered about 600 HLA-typed donors contained approximately 290 gigabases of sequencing data and tens of millions of unique TCR sequences. Among the roughly 400 genotyped donors, around 79% belonged to the genetic ancestry cluster associated with self-reported Caucasian donors. The aim of the study was to test whether cataloging public T cell receptors could identify signatures of past pathogen exposure. The T cell repertoires of 550 to 850 subjects were profiled by immunosequencing and related to cytomegalovirus serostatus. In addition to the first cohort of about 650 subjects, a separate validation cohort of under 150 different subjects was used. The study combined high-throughput TCR immunosequencing, statistical association of individual TCRs with disease status, and machine learning to predict cytomegalovirus infection status. To study patterns of TCR occurrence, a later analysis re-analyzed previously published TCR beta repertoires from 666 donors and added high-resolution HLA genotyping. In the later analysis, no new phenotypic data were used to find candidate immune exposures; instead, reliance was placed on TCR beta sequences and their occurrence across donors. To decide whether each TCR beta V gene segment behaved as functional or pseudogenic, an earlier analysis of some 600 of the donors relied on high-throughput TCR beta sequencing. Alongside the repertoire data, information on donor age, sex, ethnicity and CMV serostatus was compiled. Genome-wide SNP genotypes for about 65% of the roughly 670 donors were used in a later genetic analysis, which treated that subset as a discovery cohort. All discovery cohort repertoires had been generated using a single sequencing platform. Class I and class II HLA loci were covered by the typing at four-digit resolution. The number of typed donors differed by locus: roughly 629-640 for A, B, C, DRB1 and DQB1; 522 for DQA1; 606 for DPA1; and 450 to 480 for DPB1. A handful of DR-DQ haplotypes were handled as single units for association and clustering because linkage in the cohort was strong. Among roughly 370 genotyped donors of the cohort, an average of about 240,000 unique TCR beta nucleotide sequences were sequenced per donor, roughly 20% of them non-productive.

Libraries were built with the immunoSEQ multiplex PCR assay. The multiplex PCR relied on a mix of 60 forward primers for TCR Vbeta segments and 13 reverse primers for TCR Jbeta segments. The CDR3 region of rearranged TCR beta genes was amplified from genomic DNA by a multiplex PCR assay. The Illumina HiSeq System was used to sequence the amplified TCR beta libraries as 87-base-pair reads. In the original analysis: A later analysis tallied roughly 80 million unique TCR beta chains across the 600 to 700 repertoires, and about 10 million of those chains were shared by two or more donors. To remove PCR and sequencing errors, raw reads were error-corrected and collapsed into unique sequences using a nearest-neighbor algorithm that merged closely related sequences. Alignment of CDR3 sequences to IMGT reference sequences was used to assign V, D and J gene segments. For a sequence to be retained, a match of at least six nucleotides to both a V gene segment and a J gene segment was required. A rearrangement was called productive if the CDR3 had no stop codons and remained in frame with V and J, and every other rearrangement was called non-productive. Following IMGT convention, CDR3 was defined as the stretch from the second conserved V-encoded cysteine up to the conserved J-encoded phenylalanine. The earlier analysis of roughly 590 of the donors excluded sequences that lacked an unambiguous match to a single V gene segment. In an earlier analysis of approximately 590 of the donors, V segments were called functional above 56.7% productive rearrangements and were called segregating when the between-donor standard deviation exceeded 5%. A statistical classification framework was built to diagnose cytomegalovirus status from the catalog of TCR beta chain sequences. In a later analysis, V and J genes were assigned by comparing TCR nucleotide sequences against IMGT/GENE-DB human TR gene sequences. Using the TCRdist pipeline, a later analysis assigned CDR3 sequences along with most-parsimonious VDJ recombination scenarios. In a later analysis, each TCR beta chain was defined by its CDR3 amino acid sequence together with its V-gene family, and reads lacking a unique V-gene family were excluded. To address suspected cross-contamination and a sequencing artifact, a later analysis removed 450 to 700 highly shared, low-generation-probability nucleotide sequences. In a later analysis, a clonal expansion index was calculated for each public chain from normalized within-repertoire ranks of inferred template counts. A later analysis computed generation probabilities with a VDJ recombination model fitted to out-of-frame rearrangements, and checked the results against IGoR. A later analysis scored TCR-TCR, TCR-HLA and TCR-CMV co-occurrence with hypergeometric tests, applying a repertoire-size bias correction to TCR pairs. In a later analysis, false discovery rates were estimated by permuting HLA or CMV assignments 20 times. In a later analysis, co-occurring TCRs were grouped using DBSCAN, with TCRdist sequence similarity added in when clustering inside HLA-allele-positive subsets. Co-occurrence clustering excluded repertoires with fewer than 30,000 or more than 120,000 public chains, plus five with anomalous nucleotide sharing. TCRdb mirrors the immuneACCESS table, restricted to in-frame sequences. Some clones are absent from its copies; in checked studies, under half trace to an unresolved V gene, and the reason for the others is unknown. That table is the source of V, J and clone size, and D and trimming were worked out from the DNA. The sample table holds about 98,000 clones, of which more than 60% were seen once. In total, the top ten clones hold 2% to 3% of the sample.

The cohort was made up of around 720 healthy bone marrow donors. Cohort members were all nominally healthy when sampled, although unrecorded immune exposures were likely present. The donor tested CMV seronegative, placing the donor among the 300 to 400 seronegative members of the cohort. Every donor gave a peripheral blood sample, and the peripheral blood mononuclear cells from that sample were used for TCR beta sequencing. Genomic DNA was extracted from the blood cell samples with the Qiagen DNeasy Blood Extraction Kit. The CDR3 runs 14 amino acids, cysteine and phenylalanine included. This entry keeps only the CDR3 DNA: 42 bases, framed from base 1. CDR1 and CDR2 are drawn from the germline V gene: SQVTM, ANQGSEA. The germline ends are 9 bases apart after V is trimmed by 6 bases and J by 0 bases. Findings and caveats that apply to the study as a whole: Sequencing depth was assumed to be roughly uniform across donors in the presence/absence analyses, though that assumption may not hold. Most TCR sequences were observed very rarely across donors, whereas some public TCRs were present in many individuals. When HLA alleles, especially DR and DQ, strongly co-occurred, attributing TCR associations to individual alleles was difficult. CMV serostatus was the only immune exposure information available for the cohort. A group of highly shared sequence variants was considered likely to be a technical artifact of the sequencing pipeline. According to a later genetic analysis, donors in an Asian-associated ancestry cluster had fewer N-insertions in productive TCRs than the approximately 630-donor mean. The 87-base-pair reads could not distinguish some IMGT-functional V segments, including TRBV6-2 and TRBV6-3, so those segments were excluded. In a later analysis, HLA-associated TCR beta chains showed more clonal expansion and lower generation probabilities than non-associated chains that were equally common. According to a later analysis, most CMV-associated TCR beta chains appeared to be HLA-restricted, and the HLA associations seemed to be driven largely by CMV exposure. It was suggested by the authors that the approach could potentially be generalized to other disease states and immunological phenotypes. In an earlier analysis of around 600 of the donors, most TCR beta V segments appeared in productive rearrangements about 87% or about 30% of the time, broadly matching IMGT annotations. Correlated functional status among segregating V segments might reflect linkage disequilibrium, but an unknown experimental factor could not be ruled out. Because counts were too low, under 20 rarely observed V segments, including chromosome 9 orphons, were left out of the earlier analysis of about 500 of the donors. In a later analysis, the rate of TCR association differed among HLA loci, with DRB1 alleles having the most associated TCRs and HLA-C alleles having the fewest. An association between a missense DCLRE1C variant and V-gene and J-gene trimming of TCR beta chains was found in a later genetic analysis and replicated in an independent cohort. HLA typing was unavailable for some donors at each locus, so association tests used only the typed subset. A further reported finding was that TCR beta sequences accurately predicted the HLA-A and HLA-B alleles for most subjects in the first cohort. The study gave a list of some 150 TCR beta chains associated with cytomegalovirus. The classifier was reported to diagnose cytomegalovirus status with high specificity and sensitivity in both the original cohort and the validation cohort. This cohort had only TCR beta chains sequenced, and the lack of alpha or paired-chain data limited which features could be detected. Specific HLA alleles were associated with roughly 16,000 TCR beta sequences at a false discovery rate of 0.05 in a later analysis. Three of the identified cytomegalovirus-associated TCR beta chains were confirmed in vitro to be specific for cytomegalovirus antigens. A later analysis reported that several top co-occurrence clusters appeared linked to parvovirus B19, influenza, CMV and Epstein-Barr virus.

Sequenced material: PBMCs. The sequence joins TRBV29-1 to TRBJ1-6; no D gene is confidently identified. This sequence originates from a man aged 50 or older in good health and CMV-seronegative. The DNA sequence reads TGCAGCGTATCATCGAGCTCCTATAATTCACCCCTCCACTTT. This codes for CSVSSSSYNSPLHF.